The 26 T cell receptor beta chains presented below share a single source sample, sequenced in a study of T-cell reconstitution after alpha-beta-depleted transplantation in children. TCRbeta library construction was performed incorporating unique molecular identifiers. TCRdb processed the PCR reads anew with MiXCR; each CDR3 protein has one entry. The sample has hundreds of thousands of distinct CDR3 sequences; 15% to 20% are singletons. Sequenced here: PBMCs from the stem cell graft donor, sampled from the stem cell graft. These receptor sequences come from a human donor who donated a stem cell graft to a child with acute lymphoblastic leukemia.

This sequence joins TRBV27 and TRBJ2-7; D gene ambiguous. The V end was cut by 0 bases, the J end by 5 bases, with 8 bases between. The CDR3 loop spans 13 amino acids. Germline CDR1 and CDR2: MNHEY and SMNVEV (reference sequence). The CDR3 DNA reads TGTGCCAGCAGTTTATCGGGCCGTCACGAGCAGTACTTC. Protein sequence: CASSLSGRHEQYF.

This clonotype has more than one count but fewer than ten. The chain uses TRBV20-1 and TRBJ1-6, with TRBD1 as a possible D gene (6 bases). The CDR3 consists of 16 residues. Germline V CDR1 and CDR2: DFQATT, SNEGSKA (reference sequence). V shed 0 bases and J shed 0 bases, with 9 bases lying between them. The CDR3 loop reads CSARDQGSSYNSPLHF. The CDR3 nucleotides read TGCAGTGCTAGAGACCAGGGGAGCTCCTATAATTCACCCCTCCACTTT.

The genes are TRBV7-6 and TRBJ1-1; D is undetermined. V was cut by 5 bases and J by 0 bases, with 4 bases left in between. There are 12 residues in the CDR3. CDR1 and CDR2 (germline): SGHVS, FNYEAQ. CDR3 DNA: TGTGCCAGCAGCGTAATGAACACTGAAGCTTTCTTT. Translating gives CASSVMNTEAFF.

This clonotype was observed a handful of times. The chain couples TRBV12-3 or TRBV12-4 to TRBJ2-3, with 13 positions matching TRBD2. The CDR3 length is 16 residues. The V segment lost 3 bases and the J segment 3 bases; nucleotides outside the gene matches: 3. CDR3 amino acids: CASSFTGLAGTDTQYF. CDR3 bases: TGTGCCAGCAGTTTTACGGGACTAGCGGGAACAGATACGCAGTATTTT.

This clonotype occurred once. The rearrangement uses TRBV5-1 and TRBJ1-2, with D perhaps matching TRBD1 (5 bases). The ends were cut back, 4 bases at V and 6 bases at J, with 19 bases in the middle. The CDR3 covers 15 residues. Germline CDR1 SGHRS, CDR2 YFSETQ. CDR3 sequence: CASSRNWGVGDGYTF. DNA of the CDR3: TGCGCCAGCAGCCGAAACTGGGGCGTCGGAGATGGCTACACCTTC.

This clonotype has a handful of counts. This rearrangement joins TRBV7-9 to TRBJ2-1; D is possibly TRBD2 (7 bases). V dropped 1 base and J dropped 6 bases, with 10 bases sitting between them. Germline V gene lookup returns CDR1 SEHNR and CDR2 FQNEAQ (reference sequence). The length of the CDR3 is 14 residues. The CDR3 nucleotides are TGTGCCAGCAGCTTAGTGGGAGGGGGCAATGAGCAGTTCTTC. The encoded protein is CASSLVGGGNEQFF.

This clonotype occurred a few times. The V call is TRBV6-1, the J call TRBJ2-1, with TRBD1 matching 10 bases. V lost 6 bases and J lost 9; bases outside the gene matches: 11. The CDR3 consists of 15 residues. Germline V CDR1 and CDR2: MNHNS, SASEGT. This CDR3 reads CASRGWTGGYGEQFF. The CDR3, as DNA: TGTGCCAGCAGAGGGTGGACAGGGGGATATGGTGAGCAGTTCTTC.

This rearrangement joins TRBV5-1 to TRBJ2-1; TRBD1 aligns across 7 bases. V lost 3 bases, J lost 3 bases, and 3 bases stayed unmatched. The CDR3 loop spans 14 amino acids. Germline values: CDR1 SGHRS, CDR2 YFSETQ. The CDR3 loop is CASSSGQVYNEQFF. DNA of the CDR3: TGCGCCAGCAGCTCCGGACAGGTCTACAATGAGCAGTTCTTC. Using reference TRBV5-1 and TRBJ2-1 for the parts outside the CDR3, the full variable domain is KAGVTQTPRYLIKTRGQQVTLSCSPISGHRSVSWYQQTPGQGLQFLFEYFSETQRNKGNFPGRFSGRQFSNSRSEMNVSTLELGDSALYLCASSSGQVYNEQFFGPGTRLTVL.

V is TRBV12-3 or TRBV12-4 and J is TRBJ2-1, with D possibly TRBD2 on 5 matching bases. The CDR3 totals 18 residues. Trimming shortened V by 5 bases and J by 0 bases, and 20 bases separated the two germline ends. CDR3 nucleotide sequence: TGTGCCAGCAGTCCCCAACACGGACTCTCCACCTCCTACAATGAGCAGTTCTTC. Protein: CASSPQHGLSTSYNEQFF.

This clonotype was found a few times. The chain combines TRBV6-5 with TRBJ2-5; possibly TRBD2 for D (5 bases). The V and J ends lost 2 bases and 4 bases respectively, with 8 bases between them. Looked up from germline, CDR1 is MNHEY and CDR2 is SVGAGI. The CDR3 runs 13 residues. This CDR3 is CASSYAAGETQYF. The CDR3 DNA is TGTGCCAGCAGTTACGCGGCGGGAGAGACCCAGTACTTC.

The CDR3 is CASSLLTLGSKNIQYF. The CDR3, as DNA: TGTGCCAGCAGTTTACTTACCCTGGGGTCCAAAAACATTCAGTACTTC. The J gene is TRBJ2-4, the V gene TRBV27; D is unresolved. CDR1 is MNHEY, CDR2 SMNVEV, per germline (reference sequence). This CDR3 is built from 16 residues. V lost 2 bases, J lost 2 bases, and 13 bases lay in between.

There are a few counts of this clonotype. The chain uses TRBV12-3 or TRBV12-4 and TRBJ1-2; D is unresolved. Trimming took 6 bases from V and 8 from J, leaving 10 bases between them. This CDR3 region has 11 residues. The CDR3 nucleotides are TGTGCCAGCAGCCCGTCGGGGGGCTACACCTTC. Encoded protein: CASSPSGGYTF.

This chain connects TRBV7-2 to TRBJ2-1; 12 positions match TRBD2. The CDR3 covers 15 residues. V dropped 5 bases and J dropped 7; count of bases not matched to a gene: 6. Germline CDR1 is SGHTA and CDR2 is FQGNSA. CDR3 DNA sequence: TGTGCCAGCAGCGCGACTAGCGGGAGCGGTAATGAGCAGTTCTTC. Translating gives CASSATSGSGNEQFF.

This clonotype was found a few times. This chain links TRBV19 with TRBJ1-4, with D perhaps TRBD1 (5 bases). This CDR3 is built from 17 residues. The germline CDR1 and CDR2 sequences are LNHDA and SQIVND (reference sequence). V dropped 4 bases and J dropped 0 bases, with 15 bases sitting between them. CDR3 residues: CASSTQTDTSTNEKLFF. Here the CDR3 DNA reads TGTGCCAGTAGTACCCAGACAGACACCTCAACTAATGAAAAACTGTTTTTT.

The V gene is TRBV3-1, the J gene TRBJ1-1; D is perhaps TRBD1 (5 bases). Per germline, CDR1 LGHDT and CDR2 YNNKEL (reference sequence). CDR3 size: 15 residues. The V and J ends lost 1 base and 1 base respectively, with 10 bases between them. CDR3 residues: CASSQVWGRNTEAFF. Written as DNA, the CDR3 is TGTGCCAGCAGCCAAGTCTGGGGCAGGAACACTGAAGCTTTCTTT.

This chain uses TRBV19 with TRBJ2-1, with TRBD2 matching over 10 bases. The germline V gene encodes CDR1 LNHDA and CDR2 SQIVND (reference sequence). V shed 0 bases, J shed 9 bases, and the junction held 14 bases outside the gene matches. The CDR3 extends over 18 amino acids. CDR3 sequence reads: CASSIDLRTSGAVGEQFF. The CDR3 nucleotides read TGTGCCAGTAGTATAGACCTTCGGACTAGCGGAGCGGTAGGTGAGCAGTTCTTC.

The sample holds many counts of this clonotype. This sequence joins TRBV9 and TRBJ2-7; 9 bases match TRBD2. The CDR3 covers 14 residues. Unmatched junction bases numbered 7, after V lost 4 bases and J lost 5 bases. CDR1 and CDR2 from the germline V gene are SGDLS and YYNGEE. The chain's CDR3 is CASSLSGRLDEQYF. The CDR3 DNA follows: TGTGCCAGCAGCTTGAGCGGGAGGTTGGACGAGCAGTACTTC.

CDR3 nucleotide sequence: TGCGCCAGCAGCTTGGCCCCCTTCTTGACTTCCGGGGAGCTGTTTTTT. This gives the protein CASSLAPFLTSGELFF. The V gene is TRBV5-1, the J gene TRBJ2-2; D is undetermined. Germline V gene data show CDR1 as SGHRS and CDR2 as YFSETQ. This CDR3 region has 16 residues. Trimming took 0 bases from V and 6 from J, leaving 15 bases between them.

This chain connects TRBV20-1 to TRBJ1-1, with TRBD1 matching over 11 bases. Germline values: CDR1 DFQATT, CDR2 SNEGSKA (reference sequence). V was pared by 3 bases and J by 3 bases, with 12 bases of the junction left unmatched. The CDR3 contains 17 residues. The CDR3 DNA is TGCAGTGCTAGGGGGACCGGGACAGGGGGAACATACACTGAAGCTTTCTTT. The encoded protein is CSARGTGTGGTYTEAFF.

The V gene is TRBV5-1, the J gene TRBJ2-7; 10 bases are shared with TRBD2. The germline CDR1 and CDR2 sequences are SGHRS and YFSETQ. This CDR3 is 17 amino acids long. The ends lost 4 bases at V and 2 bases at J; junction bases unmatched: 12. This CDR3 is CASSQGLAGVGPYEQYF. DNA of the CDR3: TGCGCCAGCAGCCAAGGGCTAGCGGGAGTCGGCCCCTACGAGCAGTACTTC.

The V gene is TRBV24-1, the J gene TRBJ2-5, with D maybe TRBD2 (6 bases). Trimming pared 2 bases from V and 5 bases from J, leaving 11 bases between. CDR1 and CDR2 (germline): KGHDR, SFDVKD. The CDR3 has 14 residues. The CDR3 coding sequence is TGTGCCACCAGTGATTGGACGGGGGTGGAGACCCAGTACTTC. It codes for CATSDWTGVETQYF.

The chain joins TRBV3-1 to TRBJ2-1; 11 nucleotides match TRBD2. The CDR3 runs to 17 residues. The germline gives CDR1 LGHDT, CDR2 YNNKEL (reference sequence). V shed 3 bases and J 10 bases; nucleotides not matched to a gene: 14. CDR3 DNA sequence: TGTGCCAGCAGCCAGTCCGGGACTAGCGGCAGTGCAAGGGAGCAGTTCTTC. This codes for CASSQSGTSGSAREQFF.

This clonotype showed up just a few times. This sequence joins TRBV14 and TRBJ1-3; possibly TRBD1 for D (5 bases). Germline V CDR1 and CDR2: SGHDN, FVKESK. The CDR3 is 14 residues long. V gave up 4 bases and J gave up 6 bases, with 13 bases separating them. The chain's CDR3 is CASSPVGVANTIYF. The DNA for the CDR3 is TGTGCCAGCAGCCCTGTGGGGGTCGCAAACACCATATATTTT.

This clonotype turned up a few times. The chain combines TRBV11-2 with TRBJ2-1; 13 nucleotides align to TRBD2. Germline trimming cut 3 bases from V and 4 bases from J; bases unmatched to any gene: 3. In germline, CDR1 is SGHAT, CDR2 FQNNGV. This CDR3 has 16 residues. The CDR3: CASSLGLAGRYNEQFF. The CDR3 DNA reads as TGTGCCAGCAGCTTGGGACTAGCGGGAAGATACAATGAGCAGTTCTTC. Drawing the rest from reference TRBV11-2 and TRBJ2-1, the complete variable domain is EAGVAQSPRYKIIEKRQSVAFWCNPISGHATLYWYQQILGQGPKLLIQFQNNGVVDDSQLPKDRFSAERLKGVDSTLKIQPAKLEDSAVYLCASSLGLAGRYNEQFFGPGTRLTVL.

This clonotype has at least ten counts. The CDR3 DNA reads as TGCGCCAGCAGCCACTGGCTAGCGGGATCGTACACCGGGGAGCTGTTTTTT. Translated, it gives CASSHWLAGSYTGELFF. V is TRBV4-1 and J is TRBJ2-2, with TRBD2 identical over 9 bases. After removal of 3 bases from V and 3 bases from J, the junction contained 8 bases not matched to a gene. CDR3 size: 17 residues. Per germline, CDR1 MGHRA and CDR2 YSYEKL.

V usage is TRBV10-3 and J usage is TRBJ2-2, with D unclear. This CDR3 has 13 amino acids. V was trimmed by 3 bases and J by 11 bases, leaving 13 bases between them. CDR1 is ENHRY, CDR2 SYGVKD, per germline. Here the CDR3 reads CAISEGSILELFF. CDR3 bases: TGTGCCATCAGTGAAGGGTCCATACTAGAGCTGTTTTTT.